The next 26 T cell receptor beta chains were all read from a single sample in a study of OX40 agonist ivuxolimab in advanced cancers. TCRdb keeps only in-frame clones here, not all; method: immunoSEQ multiplex PCR. The sample holds 74,000 or so clones, approximately 89% seen once. The sequences come from CD4+ or CD8+ T cells sorted from blood, collected in a trial of the OX40 agonist ivuxolimab. The receptors derive from an adult with an advanced solid tumor such as melanoma, head and neck, liver or kidney cancer.

The chain has TRBV5-1 and TRBJ1-1, with no clear D. The CDR3 is 15 amino acids. V lost 0 bases to trimming and J lost 2 bases, with 11 bases between them. Germline assignment: CDR1 SGHRS and CDR2 YFSETQ. CDR3 coding DNA: TGCGCCAGCAGCTTGGTGCCAGTCGGTAACACTGAAGCTTTCTTT. It encodes CASSLVPVGNTEAFF.

The chain is built from TRBV6-5 and TRBJ1-4; possible D gene TRBD1, 5 bases. V lost 6 bases and J 7 bases, leaving 15 bases between the germline ends. Germline V gene sequence: CDR1 MNHEY, CDR2 SVGAGI. The CDR3 spans 14 residues. CDR3 amino acids: CASRGTPRGEKLFF. CDR3 nucleotides: TGTGCCAGCAGGGGGACTCCGAGGGGTGAAAAACTGTTTTTT.

The CDR3 DNA follows: TGCAGCGTGCGAAGACAGGGACTGAACACCGGGGAGCTGTTTTTT. The encoded protein is CSVRRQGLNTGELFF. This rearrangement joins TRBV29-1 to TRBJ2-2, with D possibly matching TRBD1 (7 bases). The CDR3 consists of 15 residues. Germline V gives CDR1 SQVTM, CDR2 ANQGSEA. Trimming stripped 6 bases from V and 1 base from J, with 15 bases between.

The rearrangement joins TRBV5-1 to TRBJ1-1; D gene ambiguous. V was shortened by 4 bases and J by 1 base, with 17 bases between the two germline ends. There are 16 residues in the CDR3. Per germline, CDR1 SGHRS and CDR2 YFSETQ. The CDR3 sequence is CASSPNVVAENTEAFF. In DNA, the CDR3 is TGCGCCAGCAGCCCAAACGTCGTCGCGGAGAACACTGAAGCTTTCTTT.

The genes are TRBV27 and TRBJ1-5, with 9 positions matching TRBD1. Germline CDR1 and CDR2: MNHEY and SMNVEV (reference sequence). The V gene end was trimmed by 8 bases and the J gene end by 3 bases; junction bases not matched to a gene: 8. The CDR3 runs 15 residues. CDR3: CASRTGQGINQPQHF. The CDR3 DNA follows: TGTGCCAGCCGAACAGGACAGGGGATCAATCAGCCCCAGCATTTT.

The gene calls are TRBV5-5 and TRBJ2-7; 9 bases align to TRBD1. V trimming: 2 bases; J trimming: 4 bases; junction bases outside the gene matches: 7. This CDR3 spans 15 amino acids. The germline V gene has CDR1 SGHKS and CDR2 YYEKEE (reference sequence). The CDR3 loop is CASSLGGQGGYEQYF. CDR3 coding DNA: TGTGCCAGCAGCTTAGGGGGACAGGGTGGGTACGAGCAGTACTTC.

V gene TRBV7-3 combines with J gene TRBJ2-2, with D perhaps matching TRBD2 (5 bases). The germline CDR1 and CDR2 sequences are SGHTA and FQGTGA. This CDR3 is 14 amino acids long. The germline V and J ends were trimmed by 2 bases and 4 bases, with 8 bases remaining between them. CDR3 in amino acids: CASSLSRATGELFF. CDR3 sequence (DNA): TGTGCCAGCAGCTTATCGAGGGCCACCGGGGAGCTGTTTTTT.

The chain links TRBV5-4 to TRBJ2-5; no clear D. Per the germline V gene, CDR1 is SGHNT and CDR2 is YYREEE (reference sequence). Between the trimmed V and J ends, which lost 7 bases and 7 bases, there was a span of 11 bases. This CDR3 comprises 11 residues. This chain's CDR3 is CASEKKGTQYF. The CDR3 nucleotides are TGTGCCAGCGAGAAAAAAGGGACCCAGTACTTC.

CDR3 nucleotides: TGTGCCAGCAGCTTCGCGAACTCCTACGAGCAGTACTTC. It specifies CASSFANSYEQYF. The chain uses TRBV5-6 and TRBJ2-7; no clear D gene. The ends were cut back, 2 bases at V and 0 bases at J, with 6 bases in the middle. The germline CDR1 and CDR2 sequences are SGHDT and YYEEEE. The CDR3 runs to 13 residues.

The chain joins TRBV7-2 to TRBJ2-1, with a weak D call TRBD1 (6 bases). Trimming removed 2 bases at V and 5 bases at J, with 13 bases between. The V gene's germline CDR1 is SGHTA and CDR2 FQGNSA. This CDR3 is 15 amino acids long. The CDR3 reads CASSLLGTLDNEQFF. Written as DNA, the CDR3 is TGTGCCAGCAGCTTATTGGGGACACTTGACAATGAGCAGTTCTTC.

The DNA of the CDR3 is TGTGCCAGCAGCTTTTGGCAGGGTAAAGCTTTCTTT. It encodes CASSFWQGKAFF. The rearrangement uses TRBV11-1 and TRBJ1-1; D is perhaps TRBD1 (5 bases). Germline lookup yields CDR1 SGHAT and CDR2 FQDESV (reference sequence). V was clipped by 3 bases and J by 9 bases, with 11 bases between them. This CDR3 is built from 12 residues.

The rearrangement joins TRBV7-2 to TRBJ2-6, with TRBD2 matching over 13 bases. CDR1 SGHTA and CDR2 FQGNSA come from the germline V gene. The CDR3 totals 18 residues. The trim removed 4 bases at V and 0 bases at J, leaving 3 bases unmatched. The CDR3 loop reads CASSSGLAGFSGANVLTF. In DNA, the CDR3 is TGTGCCAGCAGCTCGGGACTAGCGGGGTTCTCTGGGGCCAACGTCCTGACTTTC.

The chain recombines TRBV5-1 with TRBJ1-2, with TRBD1 matching 10 bases. CDR1 is SGHRS, CDR2 YFSETQ, per germline. The V segment lost 4 bases and the J segment 4 bases; nucleotides outside the gene matches: 7. The CDR3 runs 15 residues. The CDR3 reads CASSRQGALSYGYTF. CDR3 bases: TGCGCCAGCAGCCGACAGGGGGCTTTGAGCTATGGCTACACCTTC.

The chain carries TRBV30 and TRBJ1-6; D not certain. CDR3 size: 14 residues. Germline V gene lookup returns CDR1 GTSNPN and CDR2 SVGIG (reference sequence). The germline V and J ends were trimmed by 3 bases and 7 bases, with 13 bases remaining between them. The DNA for the CDR3 is TGTGCCTGGAGCTTAGAGTATTTAAATTCACCCCTCCACTTT. Translated: CAWSLEYLNSPLHF.

The V and J genes are TRBV18 and TRBJ2-5; D unresolved. Per the germline V gene, CDR1 is KGHSH and CDR2 is LQKENI. CDR3 length: 15 amino acids. V was shortened by 2 bases and J by 1 base, with 11 bases between the two germline ends. The CDR3 is CASSPVQRVQETQYF. CDR3 bases: TGTGCCAGCTCACCAGTTCAGCGAGTCCAAGAGACCCAGTACTTC.

This rearrangement joins TRBV28 to TRBJ2-2, with 10 positions matching TRBD2. The CDR3 runs to 17 residues. The junction had 12 bases not matched to a gene; V was cut back by 8 bases and J by 3 bases. The germline gives CDR1 MDHEN, CDR2 SYDVKM. CDR3 coding DNA: TGTGCCAGCGCCCGTGAACTTAGCGGGGGGTACACCGGGGAGCTGTTTTTT. Translating gives CASARELSGGYTGELFF. The entire variable domain, with the rest obtained from reference TRBV28 and TRBJ2-2, is as follows: DVKVTQSSRYLVKRTGEKVFLECVQDMDHENMFWYRQDPGLGLRLIYFSYDVKMKEKGDIPEGYSVSREKKERFSLILESASTNQTSMYLCASARELSGGYTGELFFGEGSRLTVL.

The chain carries TRBV7-9 and TRBJ1-6, with a possible D match to TRBD1 (5 bases). Germline CDR1 SEHNR, CDR2 FQNEAQ (reference sequence). V lost 5 bases to trimming and J lost 9 bases, with 14 bases between them. This CDR3 comprises 14 residues. The CDR3, as DNA: TGTGCCAGCAGCCCGGGGGGGGACGCTTCACCCCTCCACTTT. Translated, it gives CASSPGGDASPLHF. Full variable domain (outside the CDR3, taken from reference TRBV7-9 and TRBJ1-6): DTGVSQNPRHKITKRGQNVTFRCDPISEHNRLYWYRQTLGQGPEFLTYFQNEAQLEKSRLLSDRFSAERPKGSFSTLEIQRTEQGDSAMYLCASSPGGDASPLHFGNGTRLTVT.

The chain combines TRBV5-6 with TRBJ1-5; D remains ambiguous. The CDR3 loop spans 13 amino acids. V lost 1 base to trimming and J lost 11 bases, with 13 bases between them. The germline CDR1 and CDR2 sequences are SGHDT and YYEEEE. The DNA of the CDR3 is TGTGCCAGCAGCTTGAGCCGAACCCTGGCCCAGCATTTT. Protein: CASSLSRTLAQHF.

Concerning this clone itself: At the DNA level, this CDR3 is encoded by other sequences in the same sample as well. The chain couples TRBV7-9 to TRBJ2-3; no clear D. The germline gives CDR1 SEHNR, CDR2 FQNEAQ (reference sequence). Trimming removed 0 bases at V and 4 bases at J, with 5 bases between. This CDR3 contains 13 residues. Here the CDR3 DNA reads TGTGCCAGCAGCTTAGCGGGTGCAGATACGCAGTATTTT. Translating gives CASSLAGADTQYF.

This clone was detected only a few times. The chain carries TRBV10-3 and TRBJ1-1, with TRBD1 matching over 7 bases. The CDR3 loop spans 13 amino acids. With 4 bases clipped from V and 7 bases from J, the junction kept 6 bases outside the gene matches. Germline values: CDR1 ENHRY, CDR2 SYGVKD. CDR3 sequence: CAISAGTESEAFF. The CDR3 DNA sequence: TGTGCCATCAGTGCCGGGACAGAGAGTGAAGCTTTCTTT.

The chain joins TRBV19 to TRBJ2-5; D is perhaps TRBD2 (6 bases). Trimming took 7 bases from V and 5 from J, leaving 11 bases between them. The germline CDR1 and CDR2 sequences are LNHDA and SQIVND (reference sequence). The CDR3 length is 12 residues. Here the CDR3 reads CASKEGTETQYF. The CDR3, as DNA: TGTGCCAGTAAGGAGGGTACGGAGACCCAGTACTTC.

This clone was found once. The genes are TRBV5-6 and TRBJ1-5, with D possibly TRBD1 on 5 matching bases. The germline CDR1 and CDR2 sequences are SGHDT and YYEEEE. Trimming removed 5 bases from V and 3 bases from J, with 15 bases in between. This CDR3 comprises 15 residues. The CDR3 DNA sequence: TGTGCCAGCAGTGCGCTCCAGGGCGACAATCAGCCCCAGCATTTT. The encoded protein is CASSALQGDNQPQHF.

The V call is TRBV5-1, the J call TRBJ2-7; TRBD2 matches 14 bases. Germline CDR1 SGHRS, CDR2 YFSETQ. The trim removed 3 bases at V and 3 bases at J, leaving 5 bases unmatched. CDR3 length equals 16 residues. CDR3 sequence: CASSWTGLAGDYEQYF. The DNA for the CDR3 is TGCGCCAGCAGCTGGACGGGACTAGCGGGGGACTACGAGCAGTACTTC.

V usage is TRBV5-8 and J usage is TRBJ2-7, with TRBD1 as a possible D gene (6 bases). Trimming shortened V by 0 bases and J by 7 bases, and 11 bases separated the two germline ends. Germline assignment: CDR1 SGHTS and CDR2 YDEGEE. CDR3 length: 13 residues. CDR3 DNA: TGTGCCAGCAGCTTGGTCAGGGGCGGGGAGCAGTACTTC. The encoded protein is CASSLVRGGEQYF.

This clone was observed a single time. CDR3 bases: TGCGCCAGCACAGGGTTAAAGAACACCGGGGAGCTGTTTTTT. This sequence encodes CASTGLKNTGELFF. The chain combines TRBV5-1 with TRBJ2-2, with D tentatively TRBD1 (5 bases). Germline V gene lookup returns CDR1 SGHRS and CDR2 YFSETQ. Trimming left V 6 bases short and J 1 base short, with 10 bases between. The CDR3 loop spans 14 amino acids.

This sequence joins TRBV27 and TRBJ1-5; D is possibly TRBD1 (5 bases). Germline loops: CDR1 MNHEY, CDR2 SMNVEV (reference sequence). The CDR3 is 15 residues long. The V and J ends lost 5 bases and 3 bases respectively, with 14 bases between them. The CDR3 is CASSPRPGHNQPQHF. For the CDR3, the DNA is TGTGCCAGCAGTCCTCGACCCGGACACAATCAGCCCCAGCATTTT.